Listed below are T cell receptor beta chains from one sample, sequenced in a study of cytomegalovirus exposure and HLA in healthy donors. Sequencing was performed with immunoSEQ multiplex PCR; in TCRdb, only in-frame clones are kept and a portion is missing. The sample comprises some 170,000 clones, roughly nine tenths of which are singletons, and under 0.95% rests with the top ten. The source material was PBMCs. Source of these receptors: a woman in her twenties or thirties in good health and CMV-seronegative. CDR3s include the opening cysteine and the closing phenylalanine or tryptophan. Fields, in order: D gene, V gene, J gene, clone size, CDR3 protein, CDR3 DNA. The D gene is left open where the match is weak. Some rows have no size entry. The others give once, few or many, or a class for an expanded clone.

NA,TRBV6-1,TRBJ1-1,NA,CASRRGNMNTEAFF,TGTGCCAGCAGGCGGGGCAACATGAACACTGAAGCTTTCTTT
NA,TRBV7-2,TRBJ1-1,NA,CASSPESGVWSTEAFF,TGTGCCAGCAGCCCAGAGTCGGGGGTATGGAGCACTGAAGCTTTCTTT
TRBD1,TRBV28,TRBJ1-2,once,CASSLAGQGFSHGYTF,TGTGCCAGCAGTTTAGCAGGACAGGGTTTTAGTCATGGCTACACCTTC
NA,TRBV29-1,TRBJ1-2,NA,CSVEDAGDGYTF,TGCAGCGTTGAAGATGCGGGAGATGGCTACACCTTC
TRBD2,TRBV28,TRBJ2-7,once,CASSFGREFSEQYF,TGTGCCAGCAGTTTCGGGCGGGAGTTCTCCGAGCAGTACTTC
TRBD1,TRBV19,TRBJ1-2,NA,CASSISGTGSAYTF,TGTGCCAGTAGTATTTCCGGGACAGGATCTGCGTACACCTTC
TRBD2,TRBV5-4,TRBJ2-1,once,CASSSPGLAGYNEQFF,TGTGCCAGCAGCTCACCGGGACTAGCGGGGTACAATGAGCAGTTCTTC
TRBD2,TRBV2,TRBJ2-4,NA,CASSGPTSASIQYF,TGTGCCAGCAGTGGCCCAACTAGCGCGTCTATTCAGTACTTC
NA,TRBV7-2,TRBJ2-7,NA,CASSLFPDGAYEQYF,TGTGCCAGCAGCTTGTTCCCGGACGGGGCCTACGAGCAGTACTTC
NA,TRBV5-1,TRBJ1-2,NA,CASSPGGANDGYTF,TGCGCCAGCAGCCCCGGGGGGGCGAACGATGGCTACACCTTC
TRBD2,TRBV19,TRBJ2-5,NA,CASSMDGLAGAKQETQYF,TGTGCCAGTAGTATGGACGGACTAGCGGGAGCAAAACAAGAGACCCAGTACTTC
NA,TRBV19,TRBJ1-3,NA,CASSISGPDTIYF,TGTGCCAGTAGTATCTCTGGTCCGGACACCATATATTTT
TRBD1,TRBV19,TRBJ2-1,NA,CASSSGTGEYNEQFF,TGTGCCAGTAGCTCCGGGACAGGAGAGTACAATGAGCAGTTCTTC
NA,TRBV5-1,TRBJ1-1,NA,CASSLARDSPSTEAFF,TGCGCCAGCAGCTTGGCTCGGGACTCCCCGAGTACTGAAGCTTTCTTT
NA,TRBV2,TRBJ2-7,once,CASTTPVRSKYDSRSYEQYF,TGTGCCAGCACTACCCCGGTTCGTTCGAAGTATGACAGTAGATCCTACGAGCAGTACTTC
TRBD2,TRBV7-9,TRBJ2-5,NA,CASSFGREGAQYF,TGTGCCAGCAGCTTCGGACGGGAGGGGGCCCAGTACTTC
NA,TRBV5-5,TRBJ2-2,NA,CASSLVRAGELFF,TGTGCCAGCAGCTTGGTCCGGGCCGGGGAGCTGTTTTTT
TRBD2,TRBV6-1,TRBJ2-1,NA,CASSWTGTSDEQFF,TGTGCCAGCAGTTGGACCGGGACTAGCGATGAGCAGTTCTTC
TRBD2,TRBV7-2,TRBJ2-1,NA,CASSSRGSGGSGEQFF,TGTGCCAGCAGCTCCCGAGGTAGCGGGGGGTCTGGTGAGCAGTTCTTC
TRBD1,TRBV27,TRBJ2-7,NA,CASSLRTGGDEQYF,TGTGCCAGCAGTTTAAGGACAGGAGGAGATGAGCAGTACTTC
NA,TRBV13,TRBJ2-2,NA,CASSLGQATGELFF,TGTGCCAGCAGCTTAGGACAGGCCACCGGGGAGCTGTTTTTT
TRBD1,TRBV19,TRBJ2-2,NA,CASSKTGTGELFF,TGTGCCAGTAGTAAGACAGGGACCGGGGAGCTGTTTTTT
NA,TRBV4-1,TRBJ2-5,NA,CASSQEGQGQETQYF,TGCGCCAGCAGCCAAGAGGGCCAGGGCCAAGAGACCCAGTACTTC
TRBD1,TRBV28,TRBJ1-2,NA,CASSFVTGVGGYGYTF,TGTGCCAGCAGTTTTGTCACAGGGGTTGGGGGTTATGGCTACACCTTC
TRBD1,TRBV15,TRBJ1-5,NA,CATSSPGGPFNQPQHF,TGTGCCACCAGCAGCCCAGGGGGCCCCTTCAATCAGCCCCAGCATTTT
TRBD1,TRBV6-5,TRBJ2-7,once,CASTRDRISYEQYF,TGTGCCAGCACCCGGGACAGGATATCCTACGAGCAGTACTTC
TRBD1,TRBV18,TRBJ1-2,NA,CASSPGSGTESYGYTF,TGTGCCAGCTCACCAGGTTCCGGGACAGAATCCTATGGCTACACCTTC
NA,TRBV6-6,TRBJ2-7,NA,CARRVPRGINYEQYF,TGTGCCAGGCGGGTTCCTCGGGGGATAAATTACGAGCAGTACTTC
NA,TRBV29-1,TRBJ2-1,NA,CSVVDGGSYNEQFF,TGCAGCGTTGTGGACGGAGGCTCCTACAATGAGCAGTTCTTC
NA,TRBV19,TRBJ2-7,NA,CASSIGQGSSYEQYF,TGTGCCAGTAGTATTGGGCAGGGAAGCTCCTACGAGCAGTACTTC
TRBD2,TRBV18,TRBJ2-3,NA,CASSRTSGASTDTQYF,TGTGCCAGCTCACGGACTAGCGGAGCTAGCACAGATACGCAGTATTTT
TRBD2,TRBV5-1,TRBJ2-1,once,CASSLAGAGEGGQFF,TGCGCCAGCAGCTTGGCCGGCGCGGGAGAAGGTGGGCAGTTCTTC
TRBD1,TRBV19,TRBJ1-4,NA,CASRQGPATNEKLFF,TGTGCCAGTAGACAGGGGCCTGCAACTAATGAAAAACTGTTTTTT
NA,TRBV4-1,TRBJ2-1,NA,CASSQVLVAYSEQFF,TGCGCCAGCAGCCAAGTACTAGTCGCCTACAGTGAGCAGTTCTTC
TRBD1,TRBV4-3,TRBJ2-1,NA,CASSKDRGDFYNEQFF,TGCGCCAGCAGCAAGGACAGGGGGGACTTCTACAATGAGCAGTTCTTC
NA,TRBV5-1,TRBJ2-3,NA,CASSLRQGGNTQYF,TGCGCCAGCAGCTTAAGGCAGGGAGGAAATACGCAGTATTTT
TRBD1,TRBV19,TRBJ1-2,once,CASSPIPGQGYGYTF,TGTGCCAGTAGTCCCATTCCGGGACAGGGCTATGGCTACACCTTC
NA,TRBV25-1,TRBJ1-1,once,CASSENTPEAFF,TGTGCCAGCAGTGAGAACACCCCAGAAGCTTTCTTT
NA,TRBV29-1,TRBJ1-1,NA,CSVGAGVRAEAFF,TGCAGCGTTGGGGCGGGGGTGAGGGCTGAAGCTTTCTTT
TRBD2,TRBV2,TRBJ2-4,NA,CASSPNIAGGVAKNIQYF,TGTGCCAGCAGCCCAAACATAGCGGGGGGCGTAGCCAAAAACATTCAGTACTTC
TRBD1,TRBV14,TRBJ2-1,NA,CASSRDRGLGKFF,TGTGCCAGCAGCCGGGACAGGGGGCTCGGGAAGTTCTTC
NA,TRBV6-5,TRBJ1-1,NA,CASSYSARRTEAFF,TGTGCCAGCAGTTACTCGGCCCGGCGGACTGAAGCTTTCTTT